This TCR beta chain derives from a study of blood T cell repertoires in COVID-19. The Seattle site enrolled patients during active infection and followed them longitudinally. Libraries were prepared by immunoSEQ multiplex PCR; TCRdb keeps only in-frame clonotypes and omits some of them. The data contain 180,000 or so clones, roughly 81% of them seen just once; the ten biggest clones take up 10% to 15%. There are 12 residues in the CDR3. Trimming removed 3 bases at V and 8 bases at J, with 11 bases between. Looked up from germline, CDR1 is SGDLS and CDR2 is YYNGEE. The chain recombines TRBV9 with TRBJ1-2, with D perhaps matching TRBD1 (5 bases). This TCR derives from a woman of 80 years or more with COVID-19, enrolled during active disease. Material: peripheral blood. The CDR3 DNA reads TGTGCCAGCAGCGAAAGGGGAAGGGGCTACACCTTC. This encodes CASSERGRGYTF.